These T cell receptor beta chains were read from a single sample in a study of OX40 agonist ivuxolimab in advanced cancers. The data were produced by immunoSEQ multiplex PCR, yet TCRdb's version contains in-frame clones alone and is incomplete. The sample contains 13,000 or so clones, roughly 77% of which appear only once. Specimen: CD4+ or CD8+ T cells sorted from blood, collected in a trial of the OX40 agonist ivuxolimab. The receptor set was obtained from an adult with an advanced solid tumor such as melanoma, head and neck, liver or kidney cancer. The CDR3 runs from the conserved cysteine through the conserved F or W. A D gene is named only where the DNA matches it firmly. For some rows the clone size is stated as once, few or many, or as a class when expanded; others skip it.

J gene,clone size,V gene,D gene,CDR3 protein,CDR3 DNA
TRBJ2-7,NA,TRBV29-1,NA,CSAALGSLSYEQYF,TGCAGCGCCGCTCTTGGGAGTCTCTCCTACGAGCAGTACTTC
TRBJ2-5,NA,TRBV15,TRBD1,CATEIRGYQETQYF,TGTGCCACCGAGATCAGGGGGTACCAAGAGACCCAGTACTTC
TRBJ2-1,NA,TRBV9,TRBD2,CASSVSGASGNEQFF,TGTGCCAGCAGCGTTAGCGGCGCTAGCGGAAATGAGCAGTTCTTC
TRBJ2-3,NA,TRBV6-5,NA,CASSYVGLTTDTQYF,TGTGCCAGCAGTTACGTGGGACTTACCACAGATACGCAGTATTTT
TRBJ2-7,NA,TRBV18,TRBD2,CASSPRGEEPLYEQYF,TGTGCCAGCTCACCGCGGGGGGAGGAACCCCTCTACGAGCAGTACTTC
TRBJ2-7,NA,TRBV18,NA,CASSSRDSRSYEQYF,TGTGCCAGCTCAAGTCGGGACTCCCGATCCTACGAGCAGTACTTC
TRBJ1-4,once,TRBV5-8,NA,CASSPVAGRNEKLFF,TGTGCCAGCAGCCCGGTAGCAGGCAGAAATGAAAAACTGTTTTTT
TRBJ1-1,medium-sized,TRBV6-4,NA,CASSQGRNTEAFF,TGTGCCAGCAGTCAGGGCCGGAACACTGAAGCTTTCTTT
TRBJ2-7,NA,TRBV5-6,NA,CASSLLRTLAYEQYF,TGTGCCAGCAGCTTGTTAAGGACGTTAGCCTACGAGCAGTACTTC
TRBJ2-7,NA,TRBV5-1,TRBD1,CASSLTGTGHYEQYF,TGCGCCAGCAGCTTGACTGGGACAGGGCACTACGAGCAGTACTTC
TRBJ2-5,NA,TRBV29-1,TRBD2,CSVEGYSGRGETQYF,TGCAGCGTTGAAGGATATAGCGGGAGGGGAGAGACCCAGTACTTC
TRBJ2-7,NA,TRBV10-2,TRBD2,CASSDRASGPLQGTYEQYF,TGCGCCAGCAGTGATCGGGCTAGCGGTCCCCTCCAGGGCACCTACGAGCAGTACTTC
TRBJ2-3,NA,TRBV29-1,NA,CSVEGTVGTDTQYF,TGCAGCGTTGAAGGTACGGTGGGAACAGATACGCAGTATTTT
TRBJ2-1,once,TRBV7-9,NA,CASSQEGGRYNEQFF,TGTGCCAGCAGCCAAGAGGGGGGAAGGTACAATGAGCAGTTCTTC
TRBJ2-7,NA,TRBV7-9,NA,CASSPLGQSYEQYF,TGTGCCAGCAGCCCCCTTGGACAGTCCTACGAGCAGTACTTC
TRBJ1-2,NA,TRBV9,TRBD1,CASSITGTGLNAGYTF,TGTGCCAGCAGCATAACCGGGACAGGTTTAAATGCTGGCTACACCTTC
TRBJ2-4,NA,TRBV6-4,TRBD1,CASRAGTGVRVKNIQYF,TGTGCCAGCAGGGCCGGGACAGGGGTTCGGGTCAAAAACATTCAGTACTTC
TRBJ2-4,NA,TRBV27,NA,CASSFLDGIQYF,TGTGCCAGCAGTTTCCTGGATGGCATTCAGTACTTC
TRBJ2-7,NA,TRBV30,NA,CAWSKEENRFSYEQYF,TGTGCCTGGAGTAAGGAGGAAAACAGGTTCTCCTACGAGCAGTACTTC
TRBJ2-2,NA,TRBV11-2,NA,CASQEGNTGELFF,TGTGCCAGCCAAGAGGGGAACACCGGGGAGCTGTTTTTT
TRBJ2-1,NA,TRBV27,NA,CASSSGTFDYNEQFF,TGTGCCAGCAGTAGTGGGACGTTCGACTACAATGAGCAGTTCTTC
TRBJ2-5,NA,TRBV5-6,NA,CASSLLSGYETQYF,TGTGCCAGCAGCTTACTATCTGGGTATGAGACCCAGTACTTC
TRBJ2-3,NA,TRBV5-5,NA,CASSPQGWDTQYF,TGTGCCAGCAGCCCACAGGGTTGGGATACGCAGTATTTT
TRBJ2-7,NA,TRBV9,TRBD1,CASSAGQGYYEQYF,TGTGCCAGCAGCGCCGGACAGGGGTATTACGAGCAGTACTTC
TRBJ2-1,NA,TRBV7-3,NA,CASSSDTYNEQFF,TGTGCCAGCAGCTCCGACACCTACAATGAGCAGTTCTTC
TRBJ2-1,NA,TRBV29-1,TRBD2,CSGLAGGVEQFF,TGCAGCGGACTAGCGGGAGGGGTTGAGCAGTTCTTC
TRBJ1-5,medium-sized,TRBV28,NA,CASSLTGYQPQHF,TGTGCCAGCAGTTTAACAGGGTACCAGCCCCAGCATTTT
TRBJ2-2,NA,TRBV27,NA,CASSIAATNTGELFF,TGTGCCAGCAGTATCGCAGCAACGAACACCGGGGAGCTGTTTTTT
TRBJ2-7,NA,TRBV25-1,NA,CASSDGFYEQYF,TGTGCCAGCAGTGATGGGTTTTACGAGCAGTACTTC
TRBJ2-5,once,TRBV7-9,NA,CASSLVQSQETQYF,TGTGCCAGCAGCTTAGTTCAGTCACAAGAGACCCAGTACTTC
TRBJ1-1,NA,TRBV30,TRBD1,CAWSRTGGPSGEAFF,TGTGCCTGGAGTAGGACAGGGGGCCCCAGTGGTGAAGCTTTCTTT
TRBJ2-1,NA,TRBV4-3,NA,CASSQDNSGFFGEQFF,TGCGCCAGCAGCCAAGATAATTCGGGGTTTTTCGGTGAGCAGTTCTTC
TRBJ2-7,medium-sized,TRBV10-1,TRBD1,CASSESNPTGGHEQYF,TGCGCCAGCAGTGAGTCCAACCCGACAGGGGGCCACGAGCAGTACTTC
TRBJ1-4,once,TRBV7-9,NA,CASRPGTQNEKLFF,TGTGCCAGCAGGCCCGGGACACAAAATGAAAAACTGTTTTTT
TRBJ1-5,NA,TRBV28,NA,CASSFRQGNQPQHF,TGTGCCAGCAGTTTCCGGCAGGGCAATCAGCCCCAGCATTTT
TRBJ1-4,NA,TRBV5-5,TRBD1,CASSSNRGLRAKLFF,TGTGCCAGCAGCTCAAACAGGGGCTTGAGGGCAAAACTGTTTTTT
TRBJ2-7,NA,TRBV19,TRBD2,CASSIESSGSYEQYF,TGTGCCAGTAGTATAGAGTCTAGCGGGAGTTACGAGCAGTACTTC
TRBJ2-2,NA,TRBV15,TRBD1,CATSTGQGVSGELFF,TGTGCCACCAGCACCGGACAGGGCGTCTCCGGGGAGCTGTTTTTT
TRBJ2-7,NA,TRBV13,NA,CASSLGRGSGYEQYF,TGTGCCAGCAGCTTAGGCCGGGGGAGCGGTTACGAGCAGTACTTC
TRBJ2-7,once,TRBV9,NA,CASSPYYEQYF,TGTGCCAGCAGCCCCTACTACGAGCAGTACTTC
TRBJ2-5,NA,TRBV28,NA,CASSFITPQETQYF,TGTGCCAGCAGTTTTATCACACCCCAAGAGACCCAGTACTTC
TRBJ2-7,few,TRBV13,TRBD2,CASSSGTNEQYF,TGTGCCAGCAGTTCCGGGACTAACGAGCAGTACTTC
TRBJ2-2,NA,TRBV7-8,NA,CASSLSGELFF,TGTGCCAGCAGCTTATCCGGGGAGCTGTTTTTT
TRBJ1-1,NA,TRBV21-1,NA,CASSHKTEAFF,TGTGCCAGCAGCCACAAAACTGAAGCTTTCTTT
TRBJ2-1,NA,TRBV7-9,NA,CASSRPQGYNEQFF,TGTGCCAGCAGCCGCCCCCAAGGCTACAATGAGCAGTTCTTC
TRBJ2-3,NA,TRBV7-9,TRBD2,CATTPSGGPDTQYF,TGTGCCACGACCCCTAGCGGGGGCCCAGATACGCAGTATTTT
TRBJ2-7,once,TRBV11-1,NA,CASSSKEAVTPYEQYF,TGTGCCAGCAGCTCTAAAGAGGCAGTGACACCATACGAGCAGTACTTC